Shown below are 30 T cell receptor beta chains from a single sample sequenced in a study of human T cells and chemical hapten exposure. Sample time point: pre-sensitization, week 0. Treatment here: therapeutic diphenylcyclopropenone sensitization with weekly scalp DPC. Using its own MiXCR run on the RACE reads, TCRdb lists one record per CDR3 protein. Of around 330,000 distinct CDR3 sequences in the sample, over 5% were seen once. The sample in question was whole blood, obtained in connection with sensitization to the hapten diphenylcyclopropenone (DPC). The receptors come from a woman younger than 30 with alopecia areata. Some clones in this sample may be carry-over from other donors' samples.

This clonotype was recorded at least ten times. CDR3: CSARDLEGGNTGELFF. The DNA for the CDR3 is TGCAGTGCTAGAGATCTCGAAGGGGGGAACACCGGGGAGCTGTTTTTT. V gene TRBV20-1 combines with J gene TRBJ2-2; a possible D gene is TRBD1 (6 bases). CDR1 DFQATT and CDR2 SNEGSKA come from the germline V gene (reference sequence). V was cut by 0 bases and J by 1 base, with 12 bases left in between. The CDR3 has 16 amino acids.

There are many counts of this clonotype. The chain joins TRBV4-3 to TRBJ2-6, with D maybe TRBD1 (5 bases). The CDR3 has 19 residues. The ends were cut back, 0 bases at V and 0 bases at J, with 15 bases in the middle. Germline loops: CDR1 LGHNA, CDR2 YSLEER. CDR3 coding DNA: TGCGCCAGCAGCCAAGATCCTCCCAGGGCCTTCTCTGGGGCCAACGTCCTGACTTTC. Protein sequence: CASSQDPPRAFSGANVLTF.

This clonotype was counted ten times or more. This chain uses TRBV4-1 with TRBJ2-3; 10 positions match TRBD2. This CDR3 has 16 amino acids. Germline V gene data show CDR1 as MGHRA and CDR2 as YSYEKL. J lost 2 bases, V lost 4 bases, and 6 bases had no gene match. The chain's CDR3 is CASSRLLAGNTDTQYF. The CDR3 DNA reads TGCGCCAGCAGCCGACTACTAGCGGGGAACACAGATACGCAGTATTTT.

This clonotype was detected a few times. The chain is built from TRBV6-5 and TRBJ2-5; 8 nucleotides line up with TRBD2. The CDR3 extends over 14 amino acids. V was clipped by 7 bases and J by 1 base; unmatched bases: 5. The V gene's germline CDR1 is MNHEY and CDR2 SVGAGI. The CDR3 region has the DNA TGTGCCAGCAAGAAGCTAGCGGGCCAAGAGACCCAGTACTTC. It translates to CASKKLAGQETQYF.

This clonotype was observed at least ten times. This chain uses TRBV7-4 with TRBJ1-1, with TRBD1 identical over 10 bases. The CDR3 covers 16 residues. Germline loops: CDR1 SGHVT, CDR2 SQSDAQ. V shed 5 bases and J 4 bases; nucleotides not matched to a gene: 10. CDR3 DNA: TGTGCCAGCAGCCTTACAACCGGGACAGGGGTCACTGAAGCTTTCTTT. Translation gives CASSLTTGTGVTEAFF.

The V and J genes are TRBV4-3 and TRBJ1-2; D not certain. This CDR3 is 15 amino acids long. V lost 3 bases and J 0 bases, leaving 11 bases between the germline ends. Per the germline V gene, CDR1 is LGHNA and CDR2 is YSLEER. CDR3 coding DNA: TGCGCCAGCAGCCAGGGGAGTTCGGCTAACTATGGCTACACCTTC. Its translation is CASSQGSSANYGYTF.

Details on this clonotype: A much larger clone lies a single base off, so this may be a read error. CDR3 sequence: CASSPNLITIYF. The CDR3 region has the DNA TGTGCCAGCAGCCCCAATTTGATCACCATATATTTT. The chain recombines TRBV12-3 or TRBV12-4 with TRBJ1-3; D is unresolved. The V end lost 6 bases, the J end lost 9 bases, and 12 bases lay between the germline ends. The CDR3 contains 12 residues.

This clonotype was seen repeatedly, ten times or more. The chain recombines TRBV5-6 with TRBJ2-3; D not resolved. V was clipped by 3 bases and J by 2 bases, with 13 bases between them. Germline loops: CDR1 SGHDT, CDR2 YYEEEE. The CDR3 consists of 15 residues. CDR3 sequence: CASSWATGVTDTQYF. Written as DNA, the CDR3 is TGTGCCAGCAGCTGGGCTACCGGCGTCACAGATACGCAGTATTTT.

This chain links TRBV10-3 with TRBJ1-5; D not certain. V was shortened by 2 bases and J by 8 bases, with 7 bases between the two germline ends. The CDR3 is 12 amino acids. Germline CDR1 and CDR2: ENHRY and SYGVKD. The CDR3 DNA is TGTGCCATCAGTGAGCCCCCTGAGCCCCAGCATTTT. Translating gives CAISEPPEPQHF.

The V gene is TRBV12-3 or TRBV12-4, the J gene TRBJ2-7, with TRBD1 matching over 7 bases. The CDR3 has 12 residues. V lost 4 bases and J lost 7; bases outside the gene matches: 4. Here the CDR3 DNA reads TGTGCCAGCAGTTACAGGGGCCGAGAGCAGTACTTC. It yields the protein CASSYRGREQYF.

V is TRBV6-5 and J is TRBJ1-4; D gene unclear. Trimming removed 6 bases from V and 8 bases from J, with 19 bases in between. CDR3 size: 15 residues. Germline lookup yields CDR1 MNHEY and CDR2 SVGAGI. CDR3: CASSRDRPLQEKLFF. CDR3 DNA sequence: TGTGCCAGCAGCCGCGATCGACCCTTACAGGAAAAACTGTTTTTT.

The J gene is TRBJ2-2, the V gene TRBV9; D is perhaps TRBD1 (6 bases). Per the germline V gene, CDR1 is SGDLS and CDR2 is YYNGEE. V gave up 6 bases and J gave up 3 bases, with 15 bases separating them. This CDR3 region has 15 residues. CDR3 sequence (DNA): TGTGCCAGCAAGGAACCTCCAGGGGACACCGGGGAGCTGTTTTTT. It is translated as CASKEPPGDTGELFF.

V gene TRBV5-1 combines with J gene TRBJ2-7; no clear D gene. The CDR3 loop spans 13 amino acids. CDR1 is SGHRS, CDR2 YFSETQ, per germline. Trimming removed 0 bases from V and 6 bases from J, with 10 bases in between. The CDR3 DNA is TGCGCCAGCAGCTTGGACCATGGGCTCGAGCAGTACTTC. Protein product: CASSLDHGLEQYF.

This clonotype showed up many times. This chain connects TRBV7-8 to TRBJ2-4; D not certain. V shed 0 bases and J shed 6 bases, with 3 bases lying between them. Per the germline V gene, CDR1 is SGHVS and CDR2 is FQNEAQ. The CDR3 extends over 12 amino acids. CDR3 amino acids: CASSLAVNIQYF. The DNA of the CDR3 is TGTGCCAGCAGCTTAGCCGTAAACATTCAGTACTTC.

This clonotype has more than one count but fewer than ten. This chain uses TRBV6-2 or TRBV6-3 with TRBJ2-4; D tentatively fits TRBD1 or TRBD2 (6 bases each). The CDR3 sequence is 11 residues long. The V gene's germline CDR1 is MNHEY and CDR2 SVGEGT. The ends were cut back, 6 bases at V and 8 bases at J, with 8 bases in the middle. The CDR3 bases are TGTGCCAGCAGCCGGGGGCACATTCAGTACTTC. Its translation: CASSRGHIQYF.

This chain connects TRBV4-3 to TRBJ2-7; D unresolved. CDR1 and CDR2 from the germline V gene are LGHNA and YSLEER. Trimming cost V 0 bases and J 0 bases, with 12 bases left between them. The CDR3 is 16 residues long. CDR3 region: CASSQDPRDSSYEQYF. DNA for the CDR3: TGCGCCAGCAGCCAAGATCCCAGAGATAGCTCCTACGAGCAGTACTTC.

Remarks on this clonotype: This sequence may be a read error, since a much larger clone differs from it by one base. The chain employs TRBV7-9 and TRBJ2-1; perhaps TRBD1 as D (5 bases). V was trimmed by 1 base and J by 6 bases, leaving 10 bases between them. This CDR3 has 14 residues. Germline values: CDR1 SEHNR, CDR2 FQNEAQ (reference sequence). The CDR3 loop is CASSLGGTINEQFF. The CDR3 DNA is TGTGCCAGCAGCTTAGGGGGCACCATCAATGAGCAGTTCTTC. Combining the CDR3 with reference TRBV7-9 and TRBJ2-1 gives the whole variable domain DTGVSQNPRHKITKRGQNVTFRCDPISEHNRLYWYRQTLGQGPEFLTYFQNEAQLEKSRLLSDRFSAERPKGSFSTLEIQRTEQGDSAMYLCASSLGGTINEQFFGPGTRLTVL.

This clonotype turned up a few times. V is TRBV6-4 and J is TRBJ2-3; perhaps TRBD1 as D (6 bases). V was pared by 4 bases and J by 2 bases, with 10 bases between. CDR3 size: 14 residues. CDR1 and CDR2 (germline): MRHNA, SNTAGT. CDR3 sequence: CASSGGPNTDTQYF. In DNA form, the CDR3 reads TGTGCCAGCAGTGGGGGGCCCAACACAGATACGCAGTATTTT.

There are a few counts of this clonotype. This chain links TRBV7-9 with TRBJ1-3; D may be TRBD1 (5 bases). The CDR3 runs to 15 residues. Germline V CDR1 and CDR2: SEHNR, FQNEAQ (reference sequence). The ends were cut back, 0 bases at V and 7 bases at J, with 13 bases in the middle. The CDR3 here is CASSLASVGRNTIYF. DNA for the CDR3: TGTGCCAGCAGCTTAGCATCTGTGGGGCGGAACACCATATATTTT.

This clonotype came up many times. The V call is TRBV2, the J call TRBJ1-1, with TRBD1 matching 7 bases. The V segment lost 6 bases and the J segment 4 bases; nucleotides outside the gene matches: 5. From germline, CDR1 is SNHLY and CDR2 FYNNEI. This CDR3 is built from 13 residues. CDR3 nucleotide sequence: TGTGCCAGCAGCAGGGGGGGGTCCACTGAAGCTTTCTTT. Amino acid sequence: CASSRGGSTEAFF.

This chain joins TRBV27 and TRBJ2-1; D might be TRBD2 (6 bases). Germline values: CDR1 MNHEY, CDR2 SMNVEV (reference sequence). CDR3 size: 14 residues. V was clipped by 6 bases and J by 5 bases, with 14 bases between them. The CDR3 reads CASSWRDQDNEQFF. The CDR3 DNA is TGTGCCAGCAGCTGGCGGGACCAAGACAATGAGCAGTTCTTC.

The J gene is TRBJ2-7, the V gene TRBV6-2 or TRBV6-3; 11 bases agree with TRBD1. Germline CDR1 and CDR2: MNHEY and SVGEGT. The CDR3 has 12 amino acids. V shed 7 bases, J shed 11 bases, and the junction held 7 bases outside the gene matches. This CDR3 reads CASNDQGQGEYF. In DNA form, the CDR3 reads TGTGCCAGCAACGATCAGGGACAGGGGGAGTACTTC.

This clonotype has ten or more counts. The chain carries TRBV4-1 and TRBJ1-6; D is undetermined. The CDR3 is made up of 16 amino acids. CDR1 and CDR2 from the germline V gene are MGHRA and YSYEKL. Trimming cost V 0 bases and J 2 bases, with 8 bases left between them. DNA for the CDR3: TGCGCCAGCAGCCAAGAATGGGCTACCTATAATTCACCCCTCCACTTT. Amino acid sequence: CASSQEWATYNSPLHF.

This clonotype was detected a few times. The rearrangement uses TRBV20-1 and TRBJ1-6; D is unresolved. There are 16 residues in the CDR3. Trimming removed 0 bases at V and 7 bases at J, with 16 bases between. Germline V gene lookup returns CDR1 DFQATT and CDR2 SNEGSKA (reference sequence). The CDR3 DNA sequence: TGCAGTGCTAGAGATTTGACATCGGGTGAGAATTCACCCCTCCACTTT. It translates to CSARDLTSGENSPLHF.

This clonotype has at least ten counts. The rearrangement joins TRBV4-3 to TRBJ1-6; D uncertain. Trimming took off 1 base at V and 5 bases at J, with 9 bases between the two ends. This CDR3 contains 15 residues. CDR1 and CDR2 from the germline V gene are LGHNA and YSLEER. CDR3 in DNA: TGCGCCAGCAGCCAAGCCAGCGGTGATAATTCACCCCTCCACTTT. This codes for CASSQASGDNSPLHF.

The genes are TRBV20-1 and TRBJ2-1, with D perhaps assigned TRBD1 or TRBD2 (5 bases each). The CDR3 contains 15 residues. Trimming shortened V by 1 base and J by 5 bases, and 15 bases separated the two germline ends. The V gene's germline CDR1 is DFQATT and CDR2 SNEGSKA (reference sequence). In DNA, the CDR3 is TGCAGTGCTAGAGTGCTGCCGAGGGGCAACAATGAGCAGTTCTTC. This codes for CSARVLPRGNNEQFF.

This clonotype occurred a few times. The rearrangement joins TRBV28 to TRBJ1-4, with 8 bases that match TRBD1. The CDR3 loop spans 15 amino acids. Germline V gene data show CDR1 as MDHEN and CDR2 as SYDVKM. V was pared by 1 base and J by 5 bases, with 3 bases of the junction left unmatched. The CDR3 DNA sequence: TGTGCCAGCAGTTTATTAGGGACAGGCAATGAAAAACTGTTTTTT. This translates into CASSLLGTGNEKLFF.

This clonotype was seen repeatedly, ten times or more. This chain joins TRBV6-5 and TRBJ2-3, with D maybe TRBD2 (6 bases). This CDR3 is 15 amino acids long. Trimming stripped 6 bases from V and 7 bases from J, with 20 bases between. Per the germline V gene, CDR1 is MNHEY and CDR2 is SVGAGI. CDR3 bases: TGTGCCAGCAGGGCTAGTTTAAGGGAGGAGTATACGCAGTATTTT. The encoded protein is CASRASLREEYTQYF.

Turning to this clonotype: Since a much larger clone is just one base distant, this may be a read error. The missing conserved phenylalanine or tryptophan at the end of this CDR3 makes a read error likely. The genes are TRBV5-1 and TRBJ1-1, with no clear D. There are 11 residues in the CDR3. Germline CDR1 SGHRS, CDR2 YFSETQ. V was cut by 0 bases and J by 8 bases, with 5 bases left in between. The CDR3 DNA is TGCGCCAGCAGCTTGGGGCGAGAAGCTTTCTAT. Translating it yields CASSLGREAFY.

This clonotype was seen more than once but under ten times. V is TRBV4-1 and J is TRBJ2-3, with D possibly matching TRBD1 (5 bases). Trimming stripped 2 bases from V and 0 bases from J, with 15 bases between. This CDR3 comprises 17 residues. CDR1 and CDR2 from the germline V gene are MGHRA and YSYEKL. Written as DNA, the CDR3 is TGCGCCAGCAGCCAATCCAGGACATATCCTAGCACAGATACGCAGTATTTT. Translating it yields CASSQSRTYPSTDTQYF.